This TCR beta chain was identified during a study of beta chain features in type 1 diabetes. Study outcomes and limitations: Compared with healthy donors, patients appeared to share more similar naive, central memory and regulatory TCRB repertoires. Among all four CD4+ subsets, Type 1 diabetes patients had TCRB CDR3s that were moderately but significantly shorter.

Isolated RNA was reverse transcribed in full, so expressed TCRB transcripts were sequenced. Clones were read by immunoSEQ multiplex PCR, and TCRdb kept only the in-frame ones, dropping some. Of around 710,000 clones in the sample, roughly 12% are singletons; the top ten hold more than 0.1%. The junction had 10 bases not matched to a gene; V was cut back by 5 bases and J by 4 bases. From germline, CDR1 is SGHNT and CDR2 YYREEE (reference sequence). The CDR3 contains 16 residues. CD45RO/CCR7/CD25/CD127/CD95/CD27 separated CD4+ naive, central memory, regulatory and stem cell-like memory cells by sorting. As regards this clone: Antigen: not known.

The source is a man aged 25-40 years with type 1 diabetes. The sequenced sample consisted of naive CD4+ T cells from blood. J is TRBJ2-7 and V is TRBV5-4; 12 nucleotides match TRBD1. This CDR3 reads CASSLPGTGGAYEQYF. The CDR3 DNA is TGTGCCAGCAGTTTACCTGGGACAGGGGGCGCGTACGAGCAGTACTTC.